The 13 T cell receptor beta chains listed next were all sequenced from one sample in a study of T cells in Graves' hyperthyroidism and ophthalmopathy (dated by TCRdb to the late 2010s). Library preparation was by multiplex PCR. Sequencing was carried out with an Illumina HiSeq 2000. The TCR beta CDR3 regions were amplified from RNA transcripts. The first round of RT-PCR for the TCR CDR3 was performed with the HTBI primer set and the Qiagen OneStep RT-PCR kit. The public reads were reanalyzed by TCRdb: fastp trimming at Q25, MiXCR alignment, in-frame beta chains only. CDR3 protein sequences are deduplicated, and each keeps its most common genes and DNA. Across this sample there are a few hundred thousand distinct CDR3 sequences, with about 15% seen only once. The ten largest clones represent about 20% of the sample. The specimen was blood. These TCRs come from a woman in her twenties or thirties with Graves' ophthalmopathy.

The table lists this clonotype with a few counts. The rearrangement joins TRBV7-3 to TRBJ2-1; tentatively, D is TRBD1 (6 bases). The ends were cut back, 1 base at V and 5 bases at J, with 12 bases in the middle. The germline V gene encodes CDR1 SGHTA and CDR2 FQGTGA. This CDR3 is built from 15 residues. In DNA form, the CDR3 reads TGTGCCAGCAGCTTAAGGGGGCTTCCCCACAATGAGCAGTTCTTC. This translates into CASSLRGLPHNEQFF.

This clonotype was counted many times. This chain uses TRBV5-1 with TRBJ1-2; maybe TRBD1 (6 bases). The CDR3 consists of 13 residues. The ends were cut back, 3 bases at V and 2 bases at J, with 8 bases in the middle. Per germline, CDR1 SGHRS and CDR2 YFSETQ. CDR3 loop: CASSSQGNYGYTF. CDR3 bases: TGCGCCAGCAGCTCCCAGGGGAACTATGGCTACACCTTC.

The V gene is TRBV2, the J gene TRBJ1-6; maybe TRBD1 (6 bases). The CDR3 totals 15 residues. Germline V CDR1 and CDR2: SNHLY, FYNNEI. With 4 bases removed from V and 7 bases from J, the gap between germline ends came to 14 bases. The CDR3 bases are TGTGCCAGCAGTGCCCCAGGGGACGTGAATTCACCCCTCCACTTT. Translated: CASSAPGDVNSPLHF.

The gene calls are TRBV28 and TRBJ2-1; the D call may be TRBD1 or TRBD2 (7 bases each). Germline loops: CDR1 MDHEN, CDR2 SYDVKM. V lost 6 bases and J 8 bases, leaving 17 bases between the germline ends. This CDR3 has 14 amino acids. The CDR3, as DNA: TGTGCCAGCAGACACAGGGGAGGGGGCTATGAGCAGTTCTTC. The encoded protein is CASRHRGGGYEQFF.

This clonotype was recorded many times. This chain connects TRBV20-1 to TRBJ1-5; 8 positions match TRBD1. The length of the CDR3 is 18 residues. Germline assignment: CDR1 DFQATT and CDR2 SNEGSKA (reference sequence). V gave up 2 bases and J gave up 7 bases; unmatched junction bases: 19. The CDR3 DNA reads TGCAGTGCTAGACTGGAACGGGGACGCAGGGGGCTGAAGCAGCCCCAGCATTTT. Amino acid sequence: CSARLERGRRGLKQPQHF.

This clonotype was observed many times. The genes are TRBV6-1 and TRBJ2-1; D not resolved. V lost 2 bases, J lost 3 bases, and 17 bases lay in between. This CDR3 is 17 amino acids long. Germline V gene sequence: CDR1 MNHNS, CDR2 SASEGT. The CDR3 here is CASSETERKRVYNEQFF. The CDR3 bases are TGTGCCAGCAGTGAAACTGAAAGGAAAAGGGTCTACAATGAGCAGTTCTTC.

The chain recombines TRBV5-5 with TRBJ1-2, with 9 bases aligning to TRBD1. This CDR3 has 15 residues. V lost 5 bases and J lost 1; bases outside the gene matches: 6. The V gene's germline CDR1 is SGHKS and CDR2 YYEKEE (reference sequence). The CDR3 nucleotides are TGTGCCAGCAGATACGGACAGGGGATTAACTATGGCTACACCTTC. Translating gives CASRYGQGINYGYTF.

Ten or more counts support this clonotype. CDR3 sequence: CATKLRACYRVCSGRRYEQYF. For the CDR3, the DNA is TGTGCCACAAAACTCAGGGCATGTTACAGGGTTTGTTCCGGGAGAAGGTACGAGCAGTACTTC. The genes are TRBV6-8 and TRBJ2-7; perhaps D is TRBD1 or TRBD2 (6 bases each). V was trimmed by 10 bases and J by 4 bases, leaving 41 bases between them. The CDR3 is made up of 21 amino acids. Germline loops: CDR1 MNHGY, CDR2 SAAAGT.

The table lists this clonotype with many counts. This chain uses TRBV24-1 with TRBJ1-2, with no clear D. In germline, CDR1 is KGHDR, CDR2 SFDVKD. CDR3 length: 17 amino acids. Trimming stripped 3 bases from V and 0 bases from J, with 16 bases between. CDR3 coding DNA: TGTGCCACCAGTGATCAGGAGGGCCCCCAAGCTAACTATGGCTACACCTTC. Translation: CATSDQEGPQANYGYTF.

This sequence joins TRBV6-1 and TRBJ2-3; 8 bases map to TRBD1. The CDR3 length is 14 residues. V lost 8 bases and J lost 4; bases outside the gene matches: 8. Germline assignment: CDR1 MNHNS and CDR2 SASEGT. CDR3 nucleotide sequence: TGTGCCAGCTACGGCAGGGGGCTTGCAGATACGCAGTATTTT. This codes for CASYGRGLADTQYF.

This clonotype has ten or more counts. The chain joins TRBV3-1 to TRBJ2-5; no definite D call. CDR3 size: 11 residues. Trimming took off 4 bases at V and 5 bases at J, with 5 bases between the two ends. CDR1 is LGHDT, CDR2 YNNKEL, per germline (reference sequence). The CDR3 DNA sequence: TGTGCCAGCAGCCGAGTCGAGACCCAGTACTTC. The encoded protein is CASSRVETQYF.

This clonotype occurred a few times. The chain joins TRBV7-9 to TRBJ1-5; no clear D. Trimming cost V 3 bases and J 3 bases, with 12 bases left between them. Germline CDR1 and CDR2: SEHNR and FQNEAQ (reference sequence). This CDR3 has 15 amino acids. Written as DNA, the CDR3 is TGTGCCAGCAGCTTGTCCAGCTTGACCAATCAGCCCCAGCATTTT. Residues: CASSLSSLTNQPQHF.

This clonotype was counted ten times or more. V and J are TRBV20-1 and TRBJ1-1; tentatively, D is TRBD1 (6 bases). CDR3 length: 15 residues. Per germline, CDR1 DFQATT and CDR2 SNEGSKA (reference sequence). With 2 bases removed from V and 5 bases from J, the gap between germline ends came to 18 bases. This chain's CDR3 is CSARPRTGQGTEAFF. The CDR3 nucleotides read TGCAGTGCTAGACCCAGAACAGGGCAGGGGACTGAAGCTTTCTTT.